What follows is one T cell receptor (beta chain) and its context. The data belong to a study of Tregs in tolerant kidney transplant recipients. Some clones are missing from TCRdb's copy, which holds only in-frame ones; the method was immunoSEQ multiplex PCR. The table has about 18,000 clones, roughly four fifths seen once. CDR3 length: 13 residues. Germline V gene sequence: CDR1 SEHNR, CDR2 FQNEAQ (reference sequence). The V and J ends lost 2 bases and 7 bases respectively, with 11 bases between them. Sequencing input: Tregs from blood. J is TRBJ2-5 and V is TRBV7-9; D gene ambiguous. The sequence was obtained from a human donor in good health. The CDR3 bases are TGTGCCAGCAGCTTAATGGATAGTGGGACCCAGTACTTC. Translated: CASSLMDSGTQYF.